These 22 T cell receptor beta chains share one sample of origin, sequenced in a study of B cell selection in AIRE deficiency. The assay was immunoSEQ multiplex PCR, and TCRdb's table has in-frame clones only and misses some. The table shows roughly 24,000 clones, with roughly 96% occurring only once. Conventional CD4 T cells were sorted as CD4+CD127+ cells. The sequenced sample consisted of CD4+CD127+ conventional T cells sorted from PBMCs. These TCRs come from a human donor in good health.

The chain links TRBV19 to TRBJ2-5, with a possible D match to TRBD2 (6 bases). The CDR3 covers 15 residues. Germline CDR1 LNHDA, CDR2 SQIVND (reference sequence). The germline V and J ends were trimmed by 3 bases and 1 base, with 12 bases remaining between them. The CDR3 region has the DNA TGTGCCAGTAGTATGGGGTGGGACTTCCAAGAGACCCAGTACTTC. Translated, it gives CASSMGWDFQETQYF.

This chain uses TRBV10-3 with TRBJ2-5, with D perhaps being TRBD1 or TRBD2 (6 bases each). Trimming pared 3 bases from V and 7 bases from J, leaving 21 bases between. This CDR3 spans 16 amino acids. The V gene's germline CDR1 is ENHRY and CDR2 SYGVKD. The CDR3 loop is CAISDRRAGDDGTQYF. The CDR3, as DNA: TGTGCCATCAGTGATAGGAGGGCAGGGGATGATGGGACCCAGTACTTC.

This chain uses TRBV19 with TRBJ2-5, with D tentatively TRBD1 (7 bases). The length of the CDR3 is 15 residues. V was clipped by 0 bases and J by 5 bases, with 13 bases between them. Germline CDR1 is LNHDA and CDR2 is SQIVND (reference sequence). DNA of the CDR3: TGTGCCAGTAGTATAGACAGGGGGAGGATGGAGACCCAGTACTTC. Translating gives CASSIDRGRMETQYF.

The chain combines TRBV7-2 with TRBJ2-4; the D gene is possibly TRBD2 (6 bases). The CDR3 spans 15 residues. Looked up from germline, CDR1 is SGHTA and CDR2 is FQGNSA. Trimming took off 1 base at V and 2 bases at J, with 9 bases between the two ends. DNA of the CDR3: TGTGCCAGCAGCTTAGGAGCGGGTACCAAAAACATTCAGTACTTC. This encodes CASSLGAGTKNIQYF.

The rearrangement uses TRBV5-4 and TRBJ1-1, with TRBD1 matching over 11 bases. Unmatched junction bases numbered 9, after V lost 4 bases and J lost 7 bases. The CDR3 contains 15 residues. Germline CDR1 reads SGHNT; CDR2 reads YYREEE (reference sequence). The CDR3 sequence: CASSPTGQGADEAFF. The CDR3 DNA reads TGTGCCAGCAGCCCAACTGGACAGGGGGCGGATGAAGCTTTCTTT.

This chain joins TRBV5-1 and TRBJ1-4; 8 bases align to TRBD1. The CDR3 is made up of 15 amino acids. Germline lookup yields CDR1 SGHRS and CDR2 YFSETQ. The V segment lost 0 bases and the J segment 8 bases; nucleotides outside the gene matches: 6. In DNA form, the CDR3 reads TGCGCCAGCAGCTTGGATGGCAGGGGGCGGGAAAAACTGTTTTTT. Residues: CASSLDGRGREKLFF.

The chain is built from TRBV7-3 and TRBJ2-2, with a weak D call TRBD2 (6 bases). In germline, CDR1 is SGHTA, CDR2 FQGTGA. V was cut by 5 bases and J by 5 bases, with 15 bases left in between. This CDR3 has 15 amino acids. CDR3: CASSLTRTGTGELFF. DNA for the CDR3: TGTGCCAGCAGCCTGACTAGGACGGGGACCGGGGAGCTGTTTTTT. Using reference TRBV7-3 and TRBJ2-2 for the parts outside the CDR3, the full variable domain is GAGVSQTPSNKVTEKGKYVELRCDPISGHTALYWYRQSLGQGPEFLIYFQGTGAADDSGLPNDRFFAVRPEGSVSTLKIQRTERGDSAVYLCASSLTRTGTGELFFGEGSRLTVL.

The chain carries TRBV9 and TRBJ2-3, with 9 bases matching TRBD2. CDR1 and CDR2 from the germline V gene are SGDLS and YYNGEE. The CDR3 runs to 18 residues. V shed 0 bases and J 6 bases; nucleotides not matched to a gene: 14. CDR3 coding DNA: TGTGCCAGCAGCGTAGAGGGTCGTCTAGCGGGGCGACAGGATACGCAGTATTTT. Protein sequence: CASSVEGRLAGRQDTQYF.

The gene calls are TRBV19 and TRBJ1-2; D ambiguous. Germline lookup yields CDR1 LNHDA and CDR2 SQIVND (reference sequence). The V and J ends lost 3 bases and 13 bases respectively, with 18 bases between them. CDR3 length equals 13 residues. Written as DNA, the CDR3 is TGTGCCAGTAGTATGACGATTTCGGTTGCTGGCACCTTC. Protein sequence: CASSMTISVAGTF.

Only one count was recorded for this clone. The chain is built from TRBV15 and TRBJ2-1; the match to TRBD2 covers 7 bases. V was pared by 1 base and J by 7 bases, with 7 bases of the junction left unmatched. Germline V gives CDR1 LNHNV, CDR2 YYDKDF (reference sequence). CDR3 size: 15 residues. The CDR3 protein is CATSRGEGWENEQFF. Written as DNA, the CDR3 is TGTGCCACCAGCAGAGGGGAGGGGTGGGAGAATGAGCAGTTCTTC.

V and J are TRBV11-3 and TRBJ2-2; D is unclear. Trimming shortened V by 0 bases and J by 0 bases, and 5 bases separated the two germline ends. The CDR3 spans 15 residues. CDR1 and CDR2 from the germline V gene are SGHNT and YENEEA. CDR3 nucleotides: TGTGCCAGCAGCTTAGATGTTGCGAACACCGGGGAGCTGTTTTTT. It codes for CASSLDVANTGELFF.

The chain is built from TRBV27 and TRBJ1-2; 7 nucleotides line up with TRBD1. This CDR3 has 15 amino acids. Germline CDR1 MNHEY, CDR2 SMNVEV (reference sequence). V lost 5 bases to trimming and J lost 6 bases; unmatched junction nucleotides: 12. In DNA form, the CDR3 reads TGTGCCAGCAGTCAGATACAGGGGTCAGAGAATGGCTACACCTTC. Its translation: CASSQIQGSENGYTF.

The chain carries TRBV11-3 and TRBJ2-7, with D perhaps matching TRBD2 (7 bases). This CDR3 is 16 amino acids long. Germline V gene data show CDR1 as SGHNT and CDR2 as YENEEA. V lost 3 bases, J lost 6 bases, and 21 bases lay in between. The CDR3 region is CASSFMGPGGGGEQYF. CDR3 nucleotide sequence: TGTGCCAGCAGCTTTATGGGCCCGGGGGGCGGAGGCGAGCAGTACTTC.

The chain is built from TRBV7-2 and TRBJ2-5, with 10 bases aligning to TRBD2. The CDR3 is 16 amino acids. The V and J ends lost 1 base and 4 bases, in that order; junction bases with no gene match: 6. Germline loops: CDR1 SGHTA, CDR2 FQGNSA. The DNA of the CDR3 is TGTGCCAGCAGCTTAGGAGTCTCTAGCGGGGGAGAGACCCAGTACTTC. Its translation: CASSLGVSSGGETQYF.

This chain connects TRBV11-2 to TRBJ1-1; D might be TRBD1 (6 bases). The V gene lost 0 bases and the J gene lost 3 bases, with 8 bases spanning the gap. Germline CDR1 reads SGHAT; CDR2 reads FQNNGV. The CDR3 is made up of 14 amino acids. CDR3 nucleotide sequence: TGTGCCAGCAGCTTAGATAGGGGGGACACTGAAGCTTTCTTT. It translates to CASSLDRGDTEAFF. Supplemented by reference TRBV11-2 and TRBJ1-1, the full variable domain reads EAGVAQSPRYKIIEKRQSVAFWCNPISGHATLYWYQQILGQGPKLLIQFQNNGVVDDSQLPKDRFSAERLKGVDSTLKIQPAKLEDSAVYLCASSLDRGDTEAFFGQGTRLTVV.

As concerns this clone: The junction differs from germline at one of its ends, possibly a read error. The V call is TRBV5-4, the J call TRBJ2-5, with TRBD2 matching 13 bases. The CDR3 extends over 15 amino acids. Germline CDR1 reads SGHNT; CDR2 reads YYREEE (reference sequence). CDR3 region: CASSLDTSGGARKNF. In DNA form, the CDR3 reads TGTGCCAGCAGCTTGGATACTAGCGGGGGGGCCCGCAAGAACTTC.

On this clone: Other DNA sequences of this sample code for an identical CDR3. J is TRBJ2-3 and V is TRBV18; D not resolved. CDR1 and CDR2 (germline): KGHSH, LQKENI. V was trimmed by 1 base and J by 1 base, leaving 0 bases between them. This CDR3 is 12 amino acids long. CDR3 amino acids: CASSPRTDTQYF. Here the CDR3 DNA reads TGTGCCAGCTCACCACGCACAGATACGCAGTATTTT.

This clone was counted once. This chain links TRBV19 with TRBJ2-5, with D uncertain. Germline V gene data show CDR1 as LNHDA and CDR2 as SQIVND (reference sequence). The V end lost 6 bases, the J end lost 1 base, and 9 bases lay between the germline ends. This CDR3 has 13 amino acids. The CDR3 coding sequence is TGTGCCAGTAGCAGCACGATCCAAGAGACCCAGTACTTC. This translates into CASSSTIQETQYF.

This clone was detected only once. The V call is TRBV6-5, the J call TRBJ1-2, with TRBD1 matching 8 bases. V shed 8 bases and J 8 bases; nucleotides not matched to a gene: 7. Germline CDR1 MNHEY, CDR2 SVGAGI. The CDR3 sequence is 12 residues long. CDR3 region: CASFPPGGGYTF. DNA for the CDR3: TGTGCCAGCTTTCCCCCAGGGGGCGGCTACACCTTC.

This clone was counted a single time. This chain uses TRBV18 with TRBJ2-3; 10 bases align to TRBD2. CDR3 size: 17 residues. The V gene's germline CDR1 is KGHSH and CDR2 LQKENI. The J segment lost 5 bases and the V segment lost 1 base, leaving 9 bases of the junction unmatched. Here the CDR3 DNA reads TGTGCCAGCTCACCACGGTCAGCACTAGCGGGGAAAGATACGCAGTATTTT. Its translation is CASSPRSALAGKDTQYF.

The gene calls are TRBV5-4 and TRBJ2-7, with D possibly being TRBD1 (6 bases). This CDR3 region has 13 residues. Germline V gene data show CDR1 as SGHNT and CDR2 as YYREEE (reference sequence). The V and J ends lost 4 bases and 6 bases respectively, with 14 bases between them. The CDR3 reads CASSHTGIPEQYF. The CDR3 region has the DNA TGTGCCAGCAGCCATACAGGGATCCCCGAGCAGTACTTC.

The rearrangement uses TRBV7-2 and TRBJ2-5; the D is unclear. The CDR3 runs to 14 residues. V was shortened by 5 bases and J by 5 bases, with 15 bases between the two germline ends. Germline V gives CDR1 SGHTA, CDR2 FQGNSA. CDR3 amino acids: CASSPQSSWETQYF. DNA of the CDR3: TGTGCCAGCAGCCCTCAGAGCAGCTGGGAGACCCAGTACTTC.